A single sample gave rise to the 25 T cell receptor beta chains below, sequenced in a study of cytomegalovirus exposure and HLA in healthy donors. PCR used 60 Vbeta primers and 13 Jbeta primers. The data were produced by immunoSEQ multiplex PCR, yet TCRdb's version contains in-frame clones alone and is incomplete. The sample holds about 180,000 clones, about 79% seen once. The sample consisted of PBMCs. Receptor source: a girl aged 2-10 years in good health and CMV-seropositive.

The chain combines TRBV27 with TRBJ1-1, with 7 nucleotides matching TRBD1. This CDR3 is 13 amino acids long. Losses at the gene ends were 5 bases for V and 4 bases for J; bases not matched to a gene: 4. Germline loops: CDR1 MNHEY, CDR2 SMNVEV (reference sequence). The CDR3 sequence: CASSHTGVTEAFF. The CDR3 coding sequence is TGTGCCAGCAGTCATACAGGGGTCACTGAAGCTTTCTTT.

V usage is TRBV5-1 and J usage is TRBJ2-7; 9 bases are shared with TRBD1. CDR1 and CDR2 from the germline V gene are SGHRS and YFSETQ. This CDR3 has 15 residues. V was pared by 0 bases and J by 8 bases, with 9 bases of the junction left unmatched. This chain's CDR3 is CASSLGWTGENKQYF. CDR3 nucleotides: TGCGCCAGCAGCTTGGGGTGGACAGGGGAGAATAAGCAGTACTTC.

This chain joins TRBV18 and TRBJ2-1; D remains unclear. The germline gives CDR1 KGHSH, CDR2 LQKENI. V was trimmed by 2 bases and J by 0 bases, leaving 8 bases between them. CDR3 size: 15 residues. As DNA, the CDR3 is TGTGCCAGCTCACCATCGGAGAGCTCCTACAATGAGCAGTTCTTC. Translating gives CASSPSESSYNEQFF.

The V and J genes are TRBV6-1 and TRBJ2-7; 7 bases line up with TRBD2. Germline V gene lookup returns CDR1 MNHNS and CDR2 SASEGT. Trimming removed 4 bases from V and 0 bases from J; junction bases left unmatched: 3. The CDR3 extends over 14 amino acids. CDR3 loop: CASSVRGNSYEQYF. The CDR3 DNA sequence: TGTGCCAGCAGTGTGCGGGGGAACTCCTACGAGCAGTACTTC.

This chain links TRBV2 with TRBJ2-7; 8 positions agree with TRBD1. The length of the CDR3 is 15 residues. CDR1 SNHLY and CDR2 FYNNEI come from the germline V gene. V dropped 7 bases and J dropped 3; count of bases not matched to a gene: 11. CDR3 bases: TGTGCCAGCATCGCCGGGACAGGAGGACTCTACGAGCAGTACTTC. Translation gives CASIAGTGGLYEQYF.

This clone is deemed medium-sized. This chain uses TRBV7-8 with TRBJ1-2; D uncertain. This CDR3 has 13 amino acids. V gave up 1 base and J gave up 3 bases, with 6 bases separating them. Germline V gives CDR1 SGHVS, CDR2 FQNEAQ. DNA of the CDR3: TGTGCCAGCAGCTTAGGTCCCGACTATGGCTACACCTTC. It encodes CASSLGPDYGYTF.

V gene TRBV29-1 combines with J gene TRBJ2-3, with 8 nucleotides matching TRBD1. The CDR3 totals 12 residues. The trim removed 4 bases at V and 5 bases at J, leaving 2 bases unmatched. Per germline, CDR1 SQVTM and CDR2 ANQGSEA. Here the CDR3 DNA reads TGCAGCGTTGCAGGGGGCGTAGATACGCAGTATTTT. As protein: CSVAGGVDTQYF.

This clone was detected once. J is TRBJ2-2 and V is TRBV28; tentative D call: TRBD2 (5 bases). Between the trimmed V and J ends, which lost 6 bases and 1 base, there was a span of 15 bases. CDR1 and CDR2 (germline): MDHEN, SYDVKM. The CDR3 is 16 amino acids. The CDR3 nucleotides read TGTGCCAGCAGCGCGCCACTAGTTTTGAACACCGGGGAGCTGTTTTTT. Its protein is CASSAPLVLNTGELFF. The full variable domain, completed using reference TRBV28 and TRBJ2-2, is DVKVTQSSRYLVKRTGEKVFLECVQDMDHENMFWYRQDPGLGLRLIYFSYDVKMKEKGDIPEGYSVSREKKERFSLILESASTNQTSMYLCASSAPLVLNTGELFFGEGSRLTVL.

The rearrangement uses TRBV7-9 and TRBJ2-7; 8 bases fit TRBD2. Germline-derived CDR1 and CDR2 are SEHNR and FQNEAQ (reference sequence). The CDR3 runs to 12 residues. With V trimmed by 5 bases and J by 5 bases, 2 bases remained unmatched. As DNA, the CDR3 is TGTGCCAGCAGCCTTAGCGGGAACGAGCAGTACTTC. Its protein is CASSLSGNEQYF.

Only a few counts were recorded for this clone. The V and J genes are TRBV13 and TRBJ1-4; the D is unclear. Germline V gives CDR1 PRHDT, CDR2 FYEKMQ (reference sequence). With 0 bases removed from V and 8 bases from J, the gap between germline ends came to 16 bases. This CDR3 region has 16 residues. The CDR3 loop is CASSLGLREFGEKLFF. The CDR3 nucleotides read TGTGCCAGCAGCTTAGGCCTTAGGGAGTTTGGGGAAAAACTGTTTTTT.

The count of this clone is one. The CDR3 nucleotides read TGTGCCAGCAGTGAGAGCGGGGTTCGCTCAGATACGCAGTATTTT. This encodes CASSESGVRSDTQYF. The chain couples TRBV2 to TRBJ2-3; 7 bases line up with TRBD2. The CDR3 loop spans 15 amino acids. V lost 3 bases and J lost 4; bases outside the gene matches: 7. CDR1 is SNHLY, CDR2 FYNNEI, per germline.

This clone was recorded once. This sequence joins TRBV30 and TRBJ2-1; the match to TRBD2 covers 12 bases. The CDR3 extends over 15 amino acids. The germline V gene encodes CDR1 GTSNPN and CDR2 SVGIG (reference sequence). Trimming took 3 bases from V and 5 from J; bases not matched to a gene: 5. CDR3 protein: CAWRRLAGVNNEQFF. The CDR3, as DNA: TGTGCCTGGAGAAGACTAGCGGGAGTAAACAATGAGCAGTTCTTC.

The chain is built from TRBV6-6 and TRBJ2-1; 7 bases map to TRBD1. Germline loops: CDR1 MNHNY, CDR2 SVGAGI (reference sequence). This CDR3 is built from 11 residues. J was trimmed by 10 bases and V by 4 bases; bases with no gene match: 1. In DNA form, the CDR3 reads TGTGCCAGCAGTTCGACAGGGGAGCAGTTCTTC. This encodes CASSSTGEQFF.

The CDR3 DNA sequence: TGTGCCAGCAGCTTAGCTTTGCGCCTAGCGGGCTCCCTAGATACGCAGTATTTT. Its translation: CASSLALRLAGSLDTQYF. This sequence joins TRBV7-9 and TRBJ2-3, with TRBD2 matching 8 bases. Unmatched junction bases numbered 13, after V lost 0 bases and J lost 5 bases. Germline lookup yields CDR1 SEHNR and CDR2 FQNEAQ (reference sequence). CDR3 length: 18 residues.

The gene calls are TRBV28 and TRBJ1-4; a weak D match, TRBD1 (6 bases). Per germline, CDR1 MDHEN and CDR2 SYDVKM. Trimming removed 3 bases at V and 4 bases at J, with 18 bases between. The CDR3 is made up of 17 amino acids. The CDR3 sequence is CASSFSRLGAYNEKLFF. The CDR3 coding sequence is TGTGCCAGCAGTTTCTCCCGGTTGGGGGCGTATAATGAAAAACTGTTTTTT. Together with reference TRBV28 and TRBJ1-4, the CDR3 gives the full variable domain: DVKVTQSSRYLVKRTGEKVFLECVQDMDHENMFWYRQDPGLGLRLIYFSYDVKMKEKGDIPEGYSVSREKKERFSLILESASTNQTSMYLCASSFSRLGAYNEKLFFGSGTQLSVL.

The rearrangement uses TRBV27 and TRBJ2-7, with D maybe TRBD1 (5 bases). Germline CDR1 reads MNHEY; CDR2 reads SMNVEV (reference sequence). Trimming pared 6 bases from V and 3 bases from J, leaving 12 bases between. The CDR3 has 13 amino acids. CDR3 in DNA: TGTGCCAGCAGCCCCACAGGTTTCTACGAGCAGTACTTC. The encoded protein is CASSPTGFYEQYF.

The V gene is TRBV18, the J gene TRBJ2-1, with 10 positions matching TRBD2. J lost 9 bases, V lost 2 bases, and 7 bases had no gene match. Germline-derived CDR1 and CDR2 are KGHSH and LQKENI. CDR3 length equals 15 residues. The CDR3 sequence is CASSPTGLADGEQFF. The CDR3 nucleotides read TGTGCCAGCTCACCAACAGGACTAGCGGATGGTGAGCAGTTCTTC.

The rearrangement links TRBV4-1 to TRBJ2-6; perhaps TRBD1 as D (6 bases). V was trimmed by 2 bases and J by 0 bases, leaving 8 bases between them. The CDR3 has 16 residues. Germline CDR1 and CDR2: MGHRA and YSYEKL. CDR3 region: CASSQTGFSGANVLTF. The CDR3 nucleotides read TGCGCCAGCAGCCAAACAGGGTTCTCTGGGGCCAACGTCCTGACTTTC.

The chain uses TRBV19 and TRBJ2-5; 9 bases match TRBD2. The CDR3 sequence is 14 residues long. V trimming: 7 bases; J trimming: 5 bases; junction bases outside the gene matches: 8. CDR1 is LNHDA and CDR2 is SQIVND in the germline V gene (reference sequence). In DNA, the CDR3 is TGTGCCAGTAACCCGGGACTAGCTCAGGAGACCCAGTACTTC. This translates into CASNPGLAQETQYF.

CDR3 residues: CASSQDEAWRTLSGANVLTF. The CDR3 DNA follows: TGCGCCAGCAGCCAAGACGAGGCTTGGAGGACCCTCTCTGGGGCCAACGTCCTGACTTTC. The genes are TRBV4-1 and TRBJ2-6, with D perhaps TRBD2 (5 bases). Germline CDR1 is MGHRA and CDR2 is YSYEKL. The V end was cut by 0 bases, the J end by 0 bases, with 18 bases between. The CDR3 loop spans 20 amino acids.

The chain is built from TRBV11-2 and TRBJ1-1, with 8 bases aligning to TRBD1. Per germline, CDR1 SGHAT and CDR2 FQNNGV. This CDR3 contains 15 residues. V was pared by 2 bases and J by 3 bases, with 5 bases of the junction left unmatched. The CDR3 is CASSLRQGLDTEAFF. The DNA for the CDR3 is TGTGCCAGCAGCTTACGACAGGGGCTGGACACTGAAGCTTTCTTT.

The chain links TRBV13 to TRBJ2-7; 11 bases align to TRBD1. The junction had 10 bases not matched to a gene; V was cut back by 3 bases and J by 0 bases. Germline V gives CDR1 PRHDT, CDR2 FYEKMQ (reference sequence). This CDR3 contains 18 residues. Written as DNA, the CDR3 is TGTGCCAGCAGCTTGGAGGTTGGCGGGACAGGGGGCTCCTACGAGCAGTACTTC. This encodes CASSLEVGGTGGSYEQYF.

V gene TRBV9 combines with J gene TRBJ1-1; no clear D gene. Looked up from germline, CDR1 is SGDLS and CDR2 is YYNGEE. V lost 0 bases and J 1 base, leaving 10 bases between the germline ends. The CDR3 sequence is 15 residues long. The DNA for the CDR3 is TGTGCCAGCAGCGTAGATAGCAGAGAGAACACTGAAGCTTTCTTT. Protein product: CASSVDSRENTEAFF.

This chain links TRBV6-1 with TRBJ1-5; 7 bases map to TRBD1. Germline CDR1 MNHNS, CDR2 SASEGT. This CDR3 is built from 16 residues. V lost 4 bases, J lost 2 bases, and 8 bases stayed unmatched. The CDR3 region has the DNA TGTGCCAGCAGTGGGGGGACAGATTGGGGCAATCAGCCCCAGCATTTT. It translates to CASSGGTDWGNQPQHF.

The gene calls are TRBV5-4 and TRBJ1-2; D is perhaps TRBD1 (6 bases). This CDR3 is 15 amino acids long. Trimming left V 1 base short and J 3 bases short, with 13 bases between. The V gene's germline CDR1 is SGHNT and CDR2 YYREEE (reference sequence). The CDR3 protein is CASSLFSAGDYGYTF. CDR3 nucleotide sequence: TGTGCCAGCAGCTTGTTTTCGGCAGGGGACTATGGCTACACCTTC. Using reference TRBV5-4 and TRBJ1-2 for the parts outside the CDR3, the full variable domain is ETGVTQSPTHLIKTRGQQVTLRCSSQSGHNTVSWYQQALGQGPQFIFQYYREEENGRGNFPPRFSGLQFPNYSSELNVNALELDDSALYLCASSLFSAGDYGYTFGSGTRLTVV.